The clone carrying this T cell receptor beta chain was seen only a few times. Its antigen is unidentified. The sample is drawn from a study of T cells in Graves' hyperthyroidism and ophthalmopathy. The CDR3 regions of TCR beta were amplified from RNA transcripts. TCR CDR3 underwent first-round RT-PCR with the HTBI primer set. TCRdb re-derived calls from the multiplex PCR reads in MiXCR, one entry per CDR3 protein. The sample shows 250,000 to 300,000 distinct CDR3 sequences, roughly an eighth of them seen only once. Study results and caveats: A model of 13 V-J pairs discriminated ophthalmopathy from stable hyperthyroidism.

The germline gives CDR1 LNHDA, CDR2 SQIVND (reference sequence). V lost 3 bases, J lost 5 bases, and 10 bases lay in between. The CDR3 runs to 14 residues. Patients aged 18 to 65 had newly diagnosed hyperthyroidism that had lasted under 2 months. PBMCs were derived from about 10 ml fresh peripheral blood. The TCR sequence derives from a woman in her 40s with Graves' hyperthyroidism. The rearrangement joins TRBV19 to TRBJ1-4; D may be TRBD1 (5 bases). Sequencing used blood. CDR3 bases: TGTGCCAGTAGTATGTACAGGCAGAATGAAAAACTGTTTTTT. Translation gives CASSMYRQNEKLFF. The whole variable domain, filled in from reference TRBV19 and TRBJ1-4, reads DGGITQSPKYLFRKEGQNVTLSCEQNLNHDAMYWYRQDPGQGLRLIYYSQIVNDFQKGDIAEGYSVSREKKESFPLTVTSAQKNPTAFYLCASSMYRQNEKLFFGSGTQLSVL.